Following are 29 T cell receptor beta chains from one sample sequenced in a study of blood T cell repertoires in COVID-19. Some clones are missing from TCRdb's copy, which holds only in-frame ones; the method was immunoSEQ multiplex PCR. The table records under 300,000 clones, 85% of them present only once. Sequenced input: peripheral blood. These receptors were collected from a human donor in a cohort sampled during active COVID-19.

The chain carries TRBV7-8 and TRBJ2-7; 10 bases are shared with TRBD2. The germline gives CDR1 SGHVS, CDR2 FQNEAQ. This CDR3 region has 15 residues. V shed 4 bases, J shed 3 bases, and the junction held 6 bases outside the gene matches. The CDR3 loop reads CASSSLSSGSYEQYF. CDR3 DNA sequence: TGTGCCAGCAGCTCCCTTTCTAGCGGGAGCTACGAGCAGTACTTC.

The chain links TRBV5-5 to TRBJ1-1; D is unclear. This CDR3 comprises 15 residues. V lost 2 bases to trimming and J lost 1 base, with 12 bases between them. Germline lookup yields CDR1 SGHKS and CDR2 YYEKEE (reference sequence). CDR3 sequence: CASSFVAFGNTEAFF. CDR3 coding DNA: TGTGCCAGCAGCTTCGTTGCTTTCGGGAACACTGAAGCTTTCTTT.

The chain is built from TRBV12-3 or TRBV12-4 and TRBJ2-1; D is ambiguous. The CDR3 is 11 residues long. The V gene lost 1 base and the J gene lost 10 bases, with 5 bases spanning the gap. CDR3 loop: CASSLGVEQFF. CDR3 nucleotides: TGTGCCAGCAGTTTAGGAGTGGAGCAGTTCTTC.

This chain connects TRBV12-3 or TRBV12-4 to TRBJ1-5, with unresolved D. This CDR3 is built from 12 residues. The V gene lost 4 bases and the J gene lost 3 bases, with 4 bases spanning the gap. CDR3 sequence (DNA): TGTGCCAGCAGTTCAAACAATCAGCCCCAGCATTTT. It is translated as CASSSNNQPQHF.

The chain couples TRBV7-8 to TRBJ2-3, with D perhaps TRBD2 (5 bases). From germline, CDR1 is SGHVS and CDR2 FQNEAQ. The germline V and J ends were trimmed by 1 base and 6 bases, with 11 bases remaining between them. CDR3 length: 14 residues. The CDR3 is CASSLGPAGDTQYF. CDR3 DNA: TGTGCCAGCAGCTTAGGTCCGGCGGGTGATACGCAGTATTTT.

The rearrangement links TRBV5-8 to TRBJ1-2; TRBD1 agrees at 8 bases. Germline CDR1 SGHTS, CDR2 YDEGEE. V dropped 4 bases and J dropped 7; count of bases not matched to a gene: 3. The CDR3 consists of 12 residues. In DNA form, the CDR3 reads TGTGCCAGCAGCCGGGACAGGATTGGCTACACCTTC. Amino acids: CASSRDRIGYTF.

V and J are TRBV2 and TRBJ1-5, with a possible D match to TRBD1 (5 bases). CDR3 length: 15 amino acids. From germline, CDR1 is SNHLY and CDR2 FYNNEI. The V and J ends lost 2 bases and 1 base respectively, with 9 bases between them. The CDR3 loop is CASSEQGLSNQPQHF. CDR3 DNA sequence: TGTGCCAGCAGTGAACAGGGCTTGAGCAATCAGCCCCAGCATTTT.

The chain employs TRBV18 and TRBJ1-1, with D perhaps matching TRBD1 (5 bases). V shed 2 bases and J shed 2 bases, with 12 bases lying between them. Germline V gene sequence: CDR1 KGHSH, CDR2 LQKENI. The CDR3 extends over 15 amino acids. Here the CDR3 DNA reads TGTGCCAGCTCACCAAGCAAGACAGATAACACTGAAGCTTTCTTT. It codes for CASSPSKTDNTEAFF.

The CDR3 DNA reads TGTGCCAGCAGATTGGATAGCGGGAGGGTCAATGAGCAGTTCTTC. Its protein product is CASRLDSGRVNEQFF. The gene calls are TRBV6-5 and TRBJ2-1, with TRBD2 identical over 11 bases. This CDR3 is built from 15 residues. V lost 6 bases and J lost 6; bases outside the gene matches: 7. Looked up from germline, CDR1 is MNHEY and CDR2 is SVGAGI.

The V call is TRBV2, the J call TRBJ1-4; the D gene is possibly TRBD1 (5 bases). The V end was cut by 6 bases, the J end by 4 bases, with 9 bases between. CDR3 length equals 13 residues. Germline V gene data show CDR1 as SNHLY and CDR2 as FYNNEI. DNA of the CDR3: TGTGCCAGCAGGGGGGGTTTTAATGAAAAACTGTTTTTT. Translation: CASRGGFNEKLFF.

This clone has more than one count but fewer than ten. The rearrangement links TRBV7-9 to TRBJ2-2, with 8 bases aligning to TRBD2. CDR3 length: 15 amino acids. V shed 6 bases, J shed 2 bases, and the junction held 5 bases outside the gene matches. Germline V gives CDR1 SEHNR, CDR2 FQNEAQ (reference sequence). In DNA form, the CDR3 reads TGTGCCAGCAGTCTTAGCGGGGCCAACACCGGGGAGCTGTTTTTT. Translating gives CASSLSGANTGELFF. The full variable domain, in which reference TRBV7-9 and TRBJ2-2 provide the parts outside the CDR3, is DTGVSQNPRHKITKRGQNVTFRCDPISEHNRLYWYRQTLGQGPEFLTYFQNEAQLEKSRLLSDRFSAERPKGSFSTLEIQRTEQGDSAMYLCASSLSGANTGELFFGEGSRLTVL.

V is TRBV11-2 and J is TRBJ2-1; a possible D gene is TRBD2 (5 bases). V was clipped by 5 bases and J by 6 bases, with 8 bases between them. Per the germline V gene, CDR1 is SGHAT and CDR2 is FQNNGV. The CDR3 is 12 amino acids. The CDR3 region is CASSVGSNEQFF. The CDR3 region has the DNA TGTGCCAGCAGCGTGGGGAGCAATGAGCAGTTCTTC.

The chain links TRBV18 to TRBJ2-3, with TRBD2 identical over 7 bases. V trimming: 0 bases; J trimming: 6 bases; junction bases outside the gene matches: 9. The germline CDR1 and CDR2 sequences are KGHSH and LQKENI. This CDR3 has 16 residues. The CDR3, as DNA: TGTGCCAGCTCACCACCGAGTGCGGGAGCAGGCGATACGCAGTATTTT. Its translation is CASSPPSAGAGDTQYF. Variable domain in full (rest from reference TRBV18 and TRBJ2-3): NAGVMQNPRHLVRRRGQEARLRCSPMKGHSHVYWYRQLPEEGLKFMVYLQKENIIDESGMPKERFSAEFPKEGPSILRIQQVVRGDSAAYFCASSPPSAGAGDTQYFGPGTRLTVL.

A remark on this clone: The germline gene is not matched at one end of the junction; a read error may be the cause. V usage is TRBV24-1 and J usage is TRBJ2-7; the match to TRBD2 covers 11 bases. Germline lookup yields CDR1 KGHDR and CDR2 SFDVKD. The CDR3 is 16 amino acids. This CDR3 reads CTTSEGSGRAGYEQYF. The CDR3 region has the DNA TGTACCACCAGTGAGGGTAGCGGGAGGGCCGGCTACGAGCAGTACTTC.

This clone appeared a few times. The chain recombines TRBV4-2 with TRBJ1-4, with a weak D call TRBD1 (6 bases). Germline-derived CDR1 and CDR2 are LGHNA and YNFKEQ. With 1 base removed from V and 3 bases from J, the gap between germline ends came to 9 bases. This CDR3 has 15 residues. Here the CDR3 reads CASSQAGQSNEKLFF. Here the CDR3 DNA reads TGTGCCAGCAGCCAAGCTGGACAGTCTAATGAAAAACTGTTTTTT.

This clone showed up just once. The chain joins TRBV7-9 to TRBJ2-1, with unresolved D. Germline V lookup: CDR1 SEHNR, CDR2 FQNEAQ (reference sequence). Trimming took off 9 bases at V and 0 bases at J, with 9 bases between the two ends. The CDR3 sequence is 13 residues long. The CDR3, as DNA: TGTGCCAGTGAACGCAGCTCCTACAATGAGCAGTTCTTC. Protein sequence: CASERSSYNEQFF.

This chain links TRBV4-1 with TRBJ2-7; no clear D gene. CDR1 and CDR2 (germline): MGHRA, YSYEKL. The CDR3 totals 15 residues. V was cut by 1 base and J by 4 bases, with 14 bases left in between. The CDR3 loop reads CASSQAELTSYEQYF. DNA for the CDR3: TGCGCCAGCAGCCAAGCGGAGCTAACCTCGTACGAGCAGTACTTC.

This chain connects TRBV3-1 (or the pseudogene TRBV3-2) to TRBJ1-2, with D possibly TRBD1 on 5 matching bases. Germline V gene sequence: CDR1 LGHDT, CDR2 YNNKEL (reference sequence). This CDR3 comprises 14 residues. The V end lost 2 bases, the J end lost 4 bases, and 11 bases lay between the germline ends. Written as DNA, the CDR3 is TGTGCCAGCAGCCAACAGGGCGAGCCCTATGGCTACACCTTC. It specifies CASSQQGEPYGYTF.

This clone was detected only once. The chain joins TRBV29-1 to TRBJ2-7; tentatively, D is TRBD1 (6 bases). Germline assignment: CDR1 SQVTM and CDR2 ANQGSEA. The CDR3 runs 12 residues. CDR3 bases: TGCAGTGCCCGGGACAAGCCCTACGAGCAGTACTTC. Its translation: CSARDKPYEQYF.

The chain joins TRBV12-3 or TRBV12-4 to TRBJ1-1, with unresolved D. The CDR3 runs 13 residues. Trimming took off 4 bases at V and 6 bases at J, with 12 bases between the two ends. CDR3 sequence (DNA): TGTGCCAGCAGTTCAAGGGCCGGGGCTGAAGCTTTCTTT. Protein sequence: CASSSRAGAEAFF.

The chain couples TRBV15 to TRBJ2-1; D is perhaps TRBD2 (7 bases). Trimming took off 5 bases at V and 4 bases at J, with 21 bases between the two ends. Germline V gene sequence: CDR1 LNHNV, CDR2 YYDKDF (reference sequence). This CDR3 spans 17 amino acids. The CDR3 is CATSGQGKTSAYNEQFF. The CDR3 DNA reads TGTGCCACCAGCGGGCAGGGGAAAACTAGCGCTTACAATGAGCAGTTCTTC.

This rearrangement joins TRBV9 to TRBJ1-6; unclear D gene. CDR1 is SGDLS and CDR2 is YYNGEE in the germline V gene. This CDR3 comprises 15 residues. V lost 6 bases to trimming and J lost 5 bases, with 15 bases between them. This CDR3 is CASKEGEIDNSPLHF. DNA for the CDR3: TGTGCCAGCAAGGAAGGAGAGATCGATAATTCACCCCTCCACTTT.

This chain uses TRBV2 with TRBJ2-5; TRBD2 agrees at 8 bases. This CDR3 has 14 amino acids. The germline V gene encodes CDR1 SNHLY and CDR2 FYNNEI. The ends lost 6 bases at V and 5 bases at J; junction bases unmatched: 8. As DNA, the CDR3 is TGTGCCAGCAGGGAGGTCCGGGAGGGTGAGACCCAGTACTTC. Protein: CASREVREGETQYF.

This clone was counted between two and nine times. V usage is TRBV3-1 (or the pseudogene TRBV3-2) and J usage is TRBJ1-6, with 7 nucleotides matching TRBD1. V trimming: 1 base; J trimming: 10 bases; junction bases outside the gene matches: 4. CDR1 and CDR2 (germline): LGHDT, YNNKEL (reference sequence). This CDR3 has 14 residues. Written as DNA, the CDR3 is TGTGCCAGCAGCCAAGTCAGGGGGGACTCACCCCTCCACTTT. The encoded protein is CASSQVRGDSPLHF.

This clone has only a few counts. The same CDR3 arises from other DNA sequences in this sample as well. In nucleotides, the CDR3 is TGTGCCAGCAGCTTGCAGGGTCCAGATACGCAGTATTTT. Translating gives CASSLQGPDTQYF. The chain uses TRBV11-2 and TRBJ2-3; perhaps TRBD1 as D (5 bases). Germline assignment: CDR1 SGHAT and CDR2 FQNNGV. The V gene lost 3 bases and the J gene lost 4 bases, with 8 bases spanning the gap. The CDR3 has 13 residues.

This chain connects TRBV18 to TRBJ2-3; 14 positions match TRBD2. The CDR3 runs 16 residues. V trimming: 3 bases; J trimming: 5 bases; junction bases outside the gene matches: 4. Germline lookup yields CDR1 KGHSH and CDR2 LQKENI. CDR3 nucleotides: TGTGCCAGCTCACCGTCGGGACTAGCGGGAGTAGATACGCAGTATTTT. The encoded protein is CASSPSGLAGVDTQYF.

The CDR3 here is CSVEGAGRSYNEQFF. As DNA, the CDR3 is TGCAGCGTTGAAGGGGCGGGAAGGTCCTACAATGAGCAGTTCTTC. The chain links TRBV29-1 to TRBJ2-1, with D possibly matching TRBD2 (6 bases). CDR1 and CDR2 (germline): SQVTM, ANQGSEA. Trimming cost V 1 base and J 1 base, with 11 bases left between them. This CDR3 is built from 15 residues.

A single count supports this clone. The V call is TRBV7-9, the J call TRBJ2-1; 10 nucleotides align to TRBD2. In germline, CDR1 is SEHNR, CDR2 FQNEAQ (reference sequence). The CDR3 covers 19 residues. Losses at the gene ends were 1 base for V and 6 bases for J; bases not matched to a gene: 15. In nucleotides, the CDR3 is TGTGCCAGCAGCTTAGGATTTCTAGCGGGAGTCCCGAGTAGCAATGAGCAGTTCTTC. Its protein is CASSLGFLAGVPSSNEQFF.

About this clone: Other DNA sequences in this sample translate to the same CDR3. The genes are TRBV28 and TRBJ2-1; TRBD2 matches at 8 bases. Looked up from germline, CDR1 is MDHEN and CDR2 is SYDVKM. Germline trimming cut 4 bases from V and 3 bases from J; bases unmatched to any gene: 2. This CDR3 contains 14 residues. The CDR3 coding sequence is TGTGCCAGCAGTTACAGCGGGAGCTACAATGAGCAGTTCTTC. Protein: CASSYSGSYNEQFF.